The 15 T cell receptor beta chains reported below all come from one sample, sequenced in a study of T cell responses to AZD1222 COVID-19 vaccine. The repertoire was sequenced with immunoSEQ multiplex PCR; TCRdb's copy has only in-frame clones and lacks some. The sample holds 150,000 to 200,000 clones, over 90% seen once. The source was peripheral blood, collected on day 0 of AZD1222 vaccination. Every receptor here comes from an adult in good health.

The chain carries TRBV11-2 and TRBJ2-1; weak D call: TRBD1 (5 bases). Germline CDR1 reads SGHAT; CDR2 reads FQNNGV. V was pared by 4 bases and J by 1 base, with 14 bases between. The CDR3 is 16 amino acids. DNA of the CDR3: TGTGCCAGCAGCTCGATAGGGGCAGGGTCCTACAATGAGCAGTTCTTC. Its protein product is CASSSIGAGSYNEQFF.

This chain links TRBV7-2 with TRBJ1-2; D is unclear. CDR3 size: 15 residues. The germline V gene has CDR1 SGHTA and CDR2 FQGNSA. V was pared by 5 bases and J by 4 bases, with 17 bases between. In nucleotides, the CDR3 is TGTGCCAGCAGCCCAAAAGCGGGGATGGGCTATGGCTACACCTTC. It translates to CASSPKAGMGYGYTF.

The V gene is TRBV24-1, the J gene TRBJ2-2, with D possibly TRBD2 on 6 matching bases. Germline V gene lookup returns CDR1 KGHDR and CDR2 SFDVKD. CDR3 length: 15 residues. Trimming took off 3 bases at V and 4 bases at J, with 11 bases between the two ends. The CDR3 DNA reads as TGTGCCACCAGTGATCCGCGTAGCGGCACCGGGGAGCTGTTTTTT. As protein: CATSDPRSGTGELFF.

V gene TRBV6-1 combines with J gene TRBJ1-1; tentative D call: TRBD1 (6 bases). The ends were cut back, 5 bases at V and 3 bases at J, with 10 bases in the middle. CDR1 is MNHNS and CDR2 is SASEGT in the germline V gene. The CDR3 has 13 amino acids. The CDR3 DNA reads TGTGCCAGCAGTTCGGAGGGGGACACTGAAGCTTTCTTT. Its protein product is CASSSEGDTEAFF.

The chain recombines TRBV6-2 or TRBV6-3 with TRBJ2-1; D unresolved. The CDR3 sequence is 16 residues long. Germline V gene lookup returns CDR1 MNHEY and CDR2 SVGEGT. Trimming took 4 bases from V and 0 from J, leaving 13 bases between them. CDR3 sequence: CASSWVGASSYNEQFF. The DNA of the CDR3 is TGTGCCAGCAGTTGGGTCGGCGCTAGCTCCTACAATGAGCAGTTCTTC.

The genes are TRBV18 and TRBJ1-4; TRBD1 agrees at 7 bases. After removal of 6 bases from V and 3 bases from J, the junction contained 13 bases not matched to a gene. This CDR3 has 17 residues. Germline V gene data show CDR1 as KGHSH and CDR2 as LQKENI. This chain's CDR3 is CASSRNPPGQSNEKLFF. CDR3 bases: TGTGCCAGCTCCCGGAACCCCCCGGGACAGTCTAATGAAAAACTGTTTTTT.

The rearrangement joins TRBV4-1 to TRBJ2-7; either TRBD1 or TRBD2 may supply D (5 bases each). The germline V gene encodes CDR1 MGHRA and CDR2 YSYEKL. Between the trimmed V and J ends, which lost 0 bases and 0 bases, there was a span of 9 bases. The CDR3 covers 15 residues. CDR3 in DNA: TGCGCCAGCAGCCAAGAATGGGACCACTCCTACGAGCAGTACTTC. It is translated as CASSQEWDHSYEQYF.

This clone was detected only once. The chain joins TRBV19 to TRBJ1-1; tentatively, D is TRBD1 (5 bases). The CDR3 totals 15 residues. Germline lookup yields CDR1 LNHDA and CDR2 SQIVND (reference sequence). The V gene lost 0 bases and the J gene lost 1 base, with 9 bases spanning the gap. In nucleotides, the CDR3 is TGTGCCAGTAGTATAGAAGGAGGGGAGAACACTGAAGCTTTCTTT. As protein: CASSIEGGENTEAFF.

This sequence joins TRBV18 and TRBJ1-3; unclear D gene. Germline values: CDR1 KGHSH, CDR2 LQKENI. The CDR3 extends over 16 amino acids. V gave up 0 bases and J gave up 4 bases, with 13 bases separating them. DNA of the CDR3: TGTGCCAGCTCACCACCGGGCGCGAGGGCCGGAAACACCATATATTTT. Residues: CASSPPGARAGNTIYF.

This clone was found once. This sequence joins TRBV7-8 and TRBJ2-2; the match to TRBD1 covers 7 bases. V trimming: 2 bases; J trimming: 5 bases; junction bases outside the gene matches: 5. The CDR3 is made up of 15 amino acids. Germline V gene sequence: CDR1 SGHVS, CDR2 FQNEAQ. The CDR3 DNA follows: TGTGCCAGCAGCTTACAGGGGGTAGTTACCGGGGAGCTGTTTTTT. It is translated as CASSLQGVVTGELFF.

V gene TRBV6-5 combines with J gene TRBJ1-1; 8 bases are a match to TRBD1. V trimming: 6 bases; J trimming: 0 bases; junction bases outside the gene matches: 6. Germline CDR1 reads MNHEY; CDR2 reads SVGAGI. The CDR3 consists of 15 residues. In nucleotides, the CDR3 is TGTGCCAGCAGCACCCCAGGGGGCATGAACACTGAAGCTTTCTTT. Its translation is CASSTPGGMNTEAFF.

This chain joins TRBV6-5 and TRBJ1-4; a weak D match, TRBD1 (5 bases). Germline values: CDR1 MNHEY, CDR2 SVGAGI. The CDR3 contains 14 residues. Trimming took off 2 bases at V and 9 bases at J, with 13 bases between the two ends. CDR3 sequence reads: CASSYGTGPQKLFF. The CDR3 DNA reads TGTGCCAGCAGTTACGGAACAGGCCCTCAAAAACTGTTTTTT.

J is TRBJ1-6 and V is TRBV7-8, with no clear D. The CDR3 totals 15 residues. Germline CDR1 reads SGHVS; CDR2 reads FQNEAQ. Trimming took 2 bases from V and 6 from J, leaving 11 bases between them. Here the CDR3 reads CASSLRPEPNSPLHF. The CDR3 DNA reads as TGTGCCAGCAGCTTACGGCCAGAGCCTAATTCACCCCTCCACTTT.

The chain uses TRBV19 and TRBJ2-5; D unresolved. V was clipped by 1 base and J by 5 bases, with 14 bases between them. This CDR3 is 15 amino acids long. CDR1 is LNHDA, CDR2 SQIVND, per germline (reference sequence). CDR3 loop: CASSIAWSLSETQYF. DNA of the CDR3: TGTGCCAGTAGTATAGCGTGGAGCCTCTCGGAGACCCAGTACTTC.

J is TRBJ2-1 and V is TRBV12-5; tentatively, D is TRBD2 (7 bases). The CDR3 loop spans 15 amino acids. Trimming removed 6 bases from V and 0 bases from J, with 12 bases in between. CDR1 and CDR2 (germline): LGHNT, FRNRAP. In DNA form, the CDR3 reads TGTGCTAGTGGGGGGAGGGGGACCTCCTACAATGAGCAGTTCTTC. Its translation: CASGGRGTSYNEQFF.